The present T cell receptor beta chain was sequenced within a study of shared clonotypes between healthy human individuals. Study observations and caveats: Clonotypes shared by all four donors outscored non-shared clonotypes in generation probability.

The donors, all of them Caucasian adults, lived in Nashville, Tennessee. This clone came up a few times. Its specificity is unknown. The V end was cut by 4 bases, the J end by 0 bases, with 4 bases between. The CDR3 totals 14 residues. Germline V gene sequence: CDR1 MNHEY, CDR2 SMNVEV (reference sequence). Repertoires were generated with immunoSEQ multiplex PCR, while TCRdb's copy carries only in-frame clones and drops some. The sample gives 550,000 to 700,000 clones, around four fifths of which show up once; around 1.7% is in the top ten. The chain employs TRBV27 and TRBJ2-6; D uncertain. Sample: memory CD4+ T cells sorted from blood. Subset noted: CD45RA-negative fraction. This clonotype was sampled from a woman aged 25 to 45 in good health. The CDR3 region is CASSWGSGANVLTF. In nucleotides, the CDR3 is TGTGCCAGCAGTTGGGGCTCTGGGGCCAACGTCCTGACTTTC.